The rows below give T cell receptor beta chains drawn from one sample of a study of cytomegalovirus exposure and HLA in healthy donors. Clones were read by immunoSEQ multiplex PCR, and TCRdb kept only the in-frame ones, dropping some. The sample lists some 190,000 clones, 65% to 80% occurring once. The sample consisted of PBMCs. The source is a woman aged 40 to 50 in good health and CMV-seronegative. The CDR3 runs from the conserved cysteine through the conserved F or W.

v_call	j_call	cdr3_aa
TRBV6-1	TRBJ2-7	CASSEALNSYEQYF
TRBV5-4	TRBJ2-5	CASSPRQGTKTQYF
TRBV6-5	TRBJ2-2	CASSRTTAGTGELFF
TRBV12-5	TRBJ1-1	CASGTPPGIAFF
TRBV27	TRBJ1-4	CASSQGQGVNEKLFF
TRBV7-3	TRBJ2-2	CASSSQAGSAQGELFF
TRBV7-2	TRBJ1-3	CASSLVGAGNTIYF
TRBV5-1	TRBJ1-4	CASAQGVGTNEKLFF
TRBV5-6	TRBJ2-7	CASSLGLAGTYEQYF
TRBV15	TRBJ2-1	CATSRVPSSTSGRSNEQFF
TRBV27	TRBJ2-1	CASSLRTEFNEQFF
TRBV10-3	TRBJ2-5	CAIRMAETQYF
TRBV5-4	TRBJ1-2	CASSLPTGFGYTF
TRBV30	TRBJ1-5	CAWSGDRGSAQHF
TRBV2	TRBJ2-3	CASSEGAGGPGDTQYF
TRBV11-2	TRBJ2-3	CASSLAGGITDTQYF
TRBV19	TRBJ1-5	CASRGQGNQPQHF
TRBV5-1	TRBJ2-6	CASSNRDGANVLTF
TRBV7-8	TRBJ2-1	CASSFPGLLYNEQFF
TRBV7-6	TRBJ2-3	CASSLSLASTDTQYF
TRBV25-1	TRBJ2-3	CASSPGQSTDTQYF
TRBV7-7	TRBJ2-5	CASSSGTGLQETQYF
TRBV4-3	TRBJ2-3	CASSPTLAAGVSDTQYF
TRBV18	TRBJ2-7	CASSPQGLAVTEQYF
TRBV30	TRBJ1-2	CAGLGGYGCTF
TRBV5-1	TRBJ1-1	CASSLGQPNTEAFF
TRBV6-5	TRBJ1-2	CASSQGQGVYGYTF
TRBV11-2	TRBJ2-1	CASSRQLALPNEQFF